This T cell receptor (beta chain) came from a study of T cell responses to AZD1222 COVID-19 vaccine. Clones were sequenced by immunoSEQ multiplex PCR, and TCRdb holds only the in-frame ones, with some missing. The sample records fewer than 120,000 clones, 92% being singletons. Worth noting for this clone: Its antigen is as yet unknown.

General study results and limits: Clonal diversity was possibly underestimated, and the donors were mostly white British, with more females.

The length of the CDR3 is 13 residues. The input for sequencing was peripheral blood, taken on day 0 of AZD1222 vaccination. This sequence joins TRBV21-1 and TRBJ1-2. TRBV21-1 is a known pseudogene. The clonotype comes from an adult in good health. The CDR3 bases are TGTGCCAGCAGCGCACCCGGGAACTATGGCTACACCTTC. This gives the protein CASSAPGNYGYTF.